Sequencing of this T cell receptor beta chain was carried out in a study of CD8 T cells in ankylosing spondylitis. Whole-study findings and limits: Prior work had noted some motif variants in reactive arthritis blood and synovial fluid.

V was clipped by 2 bases and J by 8 bases, with 15 bases between them. Germline V gene lookup returns CDR1 MGHDK and CDR2 SYGVNS. This CDR3 comprises 15 residues. TCRdb reanalysed the 5' RACE reads using MiXCR and keeps one entry per CDR3 protein. Here the sample spans approximately 140,000 distinct CDR3 sequences, 7.5% to 9.5% being singletons. This clonotype has only one observation. Its antigen is not known. Sequencing used synovial fluid, either unsorted or a sorted T cell fraction (not recorded which). The clonotype originates from a male donor with ankylosing spondylitis. The chain couples TRBV25-1 to TRBJ1-4; D is uncertain. This CDR3 is CASSEPVVLVEKLFF. The CDR3 DNA reads as TGTGCCAGCAGTGAACCCGTGGTTCTGGTCGAAAAACTGTTTTTT.